What follows is one TCR beta chain and its context. The PCR had 60 Vbeta and 13 Jbeta primers. Sequenced by immunoSEQ multiplex PCR; TCRdb stores in-frame clones only, minus some. The profile shows about 64,000 clones, less than 90% of them singletons. The record originates from a study of cytomegalovirus exposure and HLA in healthy donors. All the people who gave samples were healthy bone marrow donors. Germline CDR1 reads SGHNT; CDR2 reads YYREEE (reference sequence). The CDR3 length is 13 residues. V gave up 2 bases and J gave up 4 bases; unmatched junction bases: 3. The specimen was PBMCs. The TCR originated in a female donor in good health and CMV-seronegative. The chain recombines TRBV5-4 with TRBJ2-7, with 7 bases identical to TRBD2. CDR3 sequence reads: CASSFAGVYEQYF. In nucleotides, the CDR3 is TGTGCCAGCAGCTTCGCGGGAGTTTACGAGCAGTACTTC.